This T cell receptor beta chain was observed in a study of regulatory T cells in long-lasting Graves disease. Time point meaning: persistent/refractory GD, antithyroid drugs over 5 years with positive TRAb. Making the TCR library involved RNA that had been extracted from PBMCs. Relying on iRepertoire HTBI primers and Arm-PCR of CDR3 regions, the team built TCR beta libraries. Each CDR3 protein is one row after TCRdb ran MiXCR on the multiplex PCR reads. The sample records over 300,000 distinct CDR3 sequences, roughly a fifth being singletons. The CDR3 extends over 14 amino acids. V was cut by 0 bases and J by 2 bases, with 7 bases left in between. Germline CDR1 is LNHDA and CDR2 is SQIVND (reference sequence).

J is TRBJ1-1 and V is TRBV19, with D uncertain. This TCR came from a female donor with Graves disease. The sequenced sample was peripheral blood mononuclear cells (PBMCs), obtained when the disease was refractory, from a patient treated with antithyroid drugs. CDR3 nucleotides: TGTGCCAGTAGTATAGAAGGTGTCAACACTGAAGCTTTCTTT. Its translation: CASSIEGVNTEAFF.